This T cell receptor beta chain was obtained from a study of T cell responses to AZD1222 COVID-19 vaccine. Germline CDR1 and CDR2: GTSNPN and SVGIG (reference sequence). The V end was cut by 1 base, the J end by 2 bases, with 9 bases between. CDR3 length: 14 residues. Sequencing used immunoSEQ multiplex PCR; TCRdb keeps in-frame clones, though not all of them. The sample has roughly 150,000 clones; under 95% are singletons. This chain links TRBV30 with TRBJ1-5, with D hard to call. This sequence was found in an adult in good health. The specimen comprised peripheral blood, sampled on day 0 of AZD1222 vaccination. The CDR3 DNA reads as TGTGCCTGGAGTGCGGGGTCAGGCAATCAGCCCCAGCATTTT. Its translation: CAWSAGSGNQPQHF. The complete variable domain, with remaining parts taken from reference TRBV30 and TRBJ1-5, reads SQTIHQWPATLVQPVGSPLSLECTVEGTSNPNLYWYRQAAGRGLQLLFYSVGIGQISSEVPQNLSASRPQDRQFILSSKKLLLSDSGFYLCAWSAGSGNQPQHFGDGTRLSIL.